The 29 T cell receptor beta chains presented below share a single source sample, sequenced in a study of cytomegalovirus exposure and HLA in healthy donors. The PCR made use of 60 Vbeta and 13 Jbeta primers. Measured with immunoSEQ multiplex PCR; TCRdb has only the in-frame clones, and not every one. The sample lists more than 150,000 clones, 83% occurring once. Source material: PBMCs. These receptors all come from a man aged 45-60 years in good health and CMV-seronegative.

The chain recombines TRBV6-6 with TRBJ2-6; D call uncertain. V dropped 6 bases and J dropped 1 base, with 10 bases sitting between them. The CDR3 is 15 amino acids. CDR1 is MNHNY and CDR2 is SVGAGI in the germline V gene (reference sequence). CDR3: CASRGSWSGANVLTF. CDR3 coding DNA: TGTGCCAGCAGGGGCTCTTGGTCTGGGGCCAACGTCCTGACTTTC.

The CDR3, as DNA: TGTGCCAGTAGTATATCCGGCTACGAGCAGTACTTC. Residues: CASSISGYEQYF. This sequence joins TRBV19 and TRBJ2-7; D unresolved. Trimming removed 2 bases from V and 3 bases from J, with 5 bases in between. This CDR3 spans 12 amino acids. The germline V gene encodes CDR1 LNHDA and CDR2 SQIVND (reference sequence).

The J gene is TRBJ2-4, the V gene TRBV5-8; 7 nucleotides align to TRBD2. After removal of 4 bases from V and 7 bases from J, the junction contained 8 bases not matched to a gene. CDR1 and CDR2 (germline): SGHTS, YDEGEE. CDR3 length: 14 amino acids. The CDR3 loop reads CASSLRTSSNIQYF. For the CDR3, the DNA is TGTGCCAGCAGCCTTAGGACTAGTTCTAACATTCAGTACTTC.

In its sample, this clone was seen a few times. Sequence at one end of the junction differs from germline and may be a read error. The rearrangement links TRBV5-1 to TRBJ2-5, with 11 bases fitting TRBD1. The CDR3 runs 15 residues. Germline V gene sequence: CDR1 SGHRS, CDR2 YFSETQ. The DNA of the CDR3 is TGTGCCAGCAGCTTGGGGGACAGGGGGGTGGAGACCCAGTACTTC. It translates to CASSLGDRGVETQYF. Variable domain in full (rest from reference TRBV5-1 and TRBJ2-5): KAGVTQTPRYLIKTRGQQVTLSCSPISGHRSVSWYQQTPGQGLQFLFEYFSETQRNKGNFPGRFSGRQFSNSRSEMNVSTLELGDSALYLCASSLGDRGVETQYFGPGTRLLVL.

The chain combines TRBV27 with TRBJ2-7; 7 nucleotides match TRBD1. V trimming: 5 bases; J trimming: 6 bases; junction bases outside the gene matches: 7. In germline, CDR1 is MNHEY, CDR2 SMNVEV (reference sequence). There are 13 residues in the CDR3. The DNA of the CDR3 is TGTGCCAGCAGTCCCTCGACAGGGCTCGAGCAGTACTTC. Translation gives CASSPSTGLEQYF.

This sequence joins TRBV9 and TRBJ2-7; 7 bases match TRBD1. The CDR3 sequence is 14 residues long. Germline V lookup: CDR1 SGDLS, CDR2 YYNGEE. V was pared by 0 bases and J by 2 bases, with 2 bases of the junction left unmatched. The chain's CDR3 is CASSVGTGTYEQYF. The CDR3 DNA is TGTGCCAGCAGCGTAGGGACAGGAACCTACGAGCAGTACTTC.

The chain joins TRBV28 to TRBJ1-1, with 7 bases matching TRBD1. Trimming cost V 5 bases and J 0 bases; bases outside gene matches: 9. CDR3 length: 16 amino acids. Germline CDR1 and CDR2: MDHEN and SYDVKM. In nucleotides, the CDR3 is TGTGCCAGCAGTCACCAAAAGACAGGGATGAACACTGAAGCTTTCTTT. This gives the protein CASSHQKTGMNTEAFF.

This clone was detected only once. The genes are TRBV6-1 and TRBJ2-1, with TRBD2 matching 12 bases. Per the germline V gene, CDR1 is MNHNS and CDR2 is SASEGT. The CDR3 is 15 amino acids. J lost 6 bases, V lost 4 bases, and 4 bases had no gene match. CDR3: CASSVGLAGVNEQFF. CDR3 bases: TGTGCCAGCAGTGTGGGACTAGCGGGTGTCAATGAGCAGTTCTTC.

The rearrangement uses TRBV6-1 and TRBJ2-7, with D perhaps TRBD1 (6 bases). Germline V gives CDR1 MNHNS, CDR2 SASEGT. The CDR3 spans 14 residues. V lost 9 bases and J 5 bases, leaving 20 bases between the germline ends. For the CDR3, the DNA is TGTGCCAGTTACAGGGAAGTCCCGTTCCACGAGCAGTACTTC. Residues: CASYREVPFHEQYF.

The chain joins TRBV9 to TRBJ2-3; 11 nucleotides match TRBD2. Germline trimming cut 0 bases from V and 1 base from J; bases unmatched to any gene: 4. Germline lookup yields CDR1 SGDLS and CDR2 YYNGEE. The CDR3 is made up of 17 amino acids. CDR3 in DNA: TGTGCCAGCAGCGTAGGACTAGCGGGGCATCGCACAGATACGCAGTATTTT. It translates to CASSVGLAGHRTDTQYF.

There are a few counts of this clone. The V call is TRBV7-8, the J call TRBJ2-5; D might be TRBD1 (6 bases). Germline V gene lookup returns CDR1 SGHVS and CDR2 FQNEAQ. Trimming took 6 bases from V and 4 from J, leaving 21 bases between them. The CDR3 runs to 16 residues. The chain's CDR3 is CASSPPRWGRGETQYF. The CDR3 region has the DNA TGTGCCAGCAGTCCCCCTCGGTGGGGCAGGGGAGAGACCCAGTACTTC.

The chain is built from TRBV29-1 and TRBJ2-1, with 8 bases that match TRBD1. Per germline, CDR1 SQVTM and CDR2 ANQGSEA. V shed 1 base and J 4 bases; nucleotides not matched to a gene: 9. The CDR3 length is 16 residues. The CDR3 reads CSVEGQGSVGYNEQFF. The CDR3 DNA reads as TGCAGCGTTGAAGGACAGGGGTCGGTGGGGTACAATGAGCAGTTCTTC.

The chain couples TRBV5-1 to TRBJ2-5; TRBD1 agrees at 8 bases. The ends lost 4 bases at V and 2 bases at J; junction bases unmatched: 7. Germline CDR1 is SGHRS and CDR2 is YFSETQ. The CDR3 spans 15 residues. The CDR3 reads CASSPQGQGQETQYF. The CDR3 coding sequence is TGCGCCAGCAGCCCCCAAGGACAGGGTCAAGAGACCCAGTACTTC.

The rearrangement uses TRBV7-8 and TRBJ2-7, with 11 bases that match TRBD2. The V gene end was trimmed by 5 bases and the J gene end by 4 bases; junction bases not matched to a gene: 7. The CDR3 sequence is 15 residues long. From germline, CDR1 is SGHVS and CDR2 FQNEAQ. The CDR3 DNA follows: TGTGCCAGCAGCCTACCGGCTAGCGGGGGGTACGAGCAGTACTTC. Translated: CASSLPASGGYEQYF.

This chain connects TRBV7-8 to TRBJ1-4; TRBD1 agrees at 11 bases. Per the germline V gene, CDR1 is SGHVS and CDR2 is FQNEAQ. Trimming cost V 5 bases and J 10 bases; bases outside gene matches: 15. The CDR3 is made up of 17 amino acids. CDR3 coding DNA: TGTGCCAGCAGCGCCAGGACAGGGGGCCTTCTTACTGGAAAACTGTTTTTT. This sequence encodes CASSARTGGLLTGKLFF.

In DNA form, the CDR3 reads TGTGCCAGCAGCGCGCGGTGGGGGGGAACCACAGATACGCAGTATTTT. It encodes CASSARWGGTTDTQYF. The J gene is TRBJ2-3, the V gene TRBV9, with TRBD2 matching 7 bases. Germline V lookup: CDR1 SGDLS, CDR2 YYNGEE. Trimming took 3 bases from V and 2 from J; bases not matched to a gene: 9. The CDR3 sequence is 16 residues long.

The chain recombines TRBV28 with TRBJ2-7, with D uncertain. CDR3 length: 15 residues. Trimming pared 4 bases from V and 0 bases from J, leaving 13 bases between. Germline V lookup: CDR1 MDHEN, CDR2 SYDVKM. The DNA of the CDR3 is TGTGCCAGCAGTTCCCCAACACCTAGCTCCTACGAGCAGTACTTC. This sequence encodes CASSSPTPSSYEQYF.

This chain joins TRBV7-8 and TRBJ2-7, with a weak D call TRBD1 (5 bases). V gave up 5 bases and J gave up 2 bases, with 22 bases separating them. The germline gives CDR1 SGHVS, CDR2 FQNEAQ. This CDR3 comprises 17 residues. The chain's CDR3 is CASSPSRDRAATYEQYF. For the CDR3, the DNA is TGTGCCAGCAGCCCGAGCCGCGACAGAGCCGCAACCTACGAGCAGTACTTC.

Only a few counts were recorded for this clone. This chain uses TRBV5-6 with TRBJ2-7; perhaps TRBD1 as D (5 bases). V was shortened by 5 bases and J by 0 bases, with 12 bases between the two germline ends. Germline V gene data show CDR1 as SGHDT and CDR2 as YYEEEE. CDR3 length equals 14 residues. Here the CDR3 reads CASSLTVSSYEQYF. DNA for the CDR3: TGTGCCAGCAGTCTGACAGTGAGCTCCTACGAGCAGTACTTC.

Only one count was recorded for this clone. The chain joins TRBV4-2 to TRBJ2-1; TRBD1 might be the D (6 bases). V lost 0 bases, J lost 4 bases, and 10 bases lay in between. The CDR3 contains 15 residues. CDR1 LGHNA and CDR2 YNFKEQ come from the germline V gene. The CDR3 coding sequence is TGTGCCAGCAGCCAAGACAGGGGCCGGTACAATGAGCAGTTCTTC. Encoded protein: CASSQDRGRYNEQFF.

This chain links TRBV6-5 with TRBJ1-5; D is ambiguous. The CDR3 runs to 14 residues. The V gene lost 0 bases and the J gene lost 9 bases, with 12 bases spanning the gap. Germline V gene data show CDR1 as MNHEY and CDR2 as SVGAGI. CDR3 sequence: CASSYSKFGWPQHF. The CDR3 coding sequence is TGTGCCAGCAGTTACTCGAAGTTCGGGTGGCCCCAGCATTTT.

The chain couples TRBV30 to TRBJ2-7; 8 bases agree with TRBD2. V lost 7 bases and J lost 3; bases outside the gene matches: 14. CDR1 and CDR2 (germline): GTSNPN, SVGIG (reference sequence). CDR3 size: 15 residues. DNA for the CDR3: TGTGCCTATATAATCCCCGGGACTAGTCGCTACGAGCAGTACTTC. It translates to CAYIIPGTSRYEQYF.

This rearrangement joins TRBV7-2 to TRBJ2-5; weak D call: TRBD1 (6 bases). Germline V gives CDR1 SGHTA, CDR2 FQGNSA. Between the trimmed V and J ends, which lost 6 bases and 4 bases, there was a span of 21 bases. The CDR3 consists of 16 residues. CDR3 region: CASRPTDRSSPETQYF. CDR3 coding DNA: TGTGCCAGCAGACCCACCGACAGGTCCAGCCCAGAGACCCAGTACTTC.

This clone was detected only once. The chain uses TRBV28 and TRBJ2-7, with 9 positions matching TRBD1. J gave up 5 bases and V 4 bases, and 12 bases lay outside the gene matches. CDR3 size: 16 residues. Germline V gene sequence: CDR1 MDHEN, CDR2 SYDVKM. The CDR3 loop is CASSSPGQGMRHEQYF. CDR3 sequence (DNA): TGTGCCAGCAGTTCCCCGGGACAGGGAATGAGGCACGAGCAGTACTTC.

V is TRBV19 and J is TRBJ2-7, with TRBD2 identical over 10 bases. Germline CDR1 and CDR2: LNHDA and SQIVND (reference sequence). V trimming: 4 bases; J trimming: 3 bases; junction bases outside the gene matches: 3. The CDR3 has 14 amino acids. CDR3 protein: CASSNLAGVYEQYF. For the CDR3, the DNA is TGTGCCAGTAGTAACCTAGCGGGAGTCTACGAGCAGTACTTC.

The V call is TRBV2, the J call TRBJ2-4; D is undetermined. CDR1 and CDR2 (germline): SNHLY, FYNNEI. The germline V and J ends were trimmed by 1 base and 6 bases, with 7 bases remaining between them. This CDR3 contains 13 residues. CDR3 DNA: TGTGCCAGCAGTGAAGTACCGGGAAACATTCAGTACTTC. Translation gives CASSEVPGNIQYF.

The chain carries TRBV5-4 and TRBJ2-5, with 7 bases that match TRBD2. CDR3 length equals 14 residues. Per the germline V gene, CDR1 is SGHNT and CDR2 is YYREEE (reference sequence). Trimming took 5 bases from V and 1 from J; bases not matched to a gene: 5. The chain's CDR3 is CASSWASGQETQYF. The CDR3 coding sequence is TGTGCCAGCAGTTGGGCTAGCGGCCAAGAGACCCAGTACTTC.

The gene calls are TRBV15 and TRBJ2-7, with 11 bases identical to TRBD2. The germline V gene has CDR1 LNHNV and CDR2 YYDKDF (reference sequence). This CDR3 region has 16 residues. The V segment lost 5 bases and the J segment 0 bases; nucleotides outside the gene matches: 6. The CDR3 reads CATSPRLAGNSYEQYF. In nucleotides, the CDR3 is TGTGCCACCAGCCCGCGACTAGCGGGGAACTCCTACGAGCAGTACTTC.

V is TRBV11-2 and J is TRBJ1-6; D is unresolved. Germline values: CDR1 SGHAT, CDR2 FQNNGV. V was pared by 8 bases and J by 3 bases, with 14 bases between. The CDR3 has 15 residues. CDR3 nucleotides: TGTGCCAGCTCCCGGGTGGCCCGCTATAATTCACCCCTCCACTTT. Translation gives CASSRVARYNSPLHF.